Sequencing of this T cell receptor beta chain was carried out in a study of T-cell memory formation after mild COVID-19. Findings of the study overall: A second wave expanding day 15 to 37 was CD4+-biased; contracting clones were balanced. What remained unconfirmed was the SARS-CoV-2 specificity of second-wave clones peaking on day 37. Among contracting clones, CD4+ were mainly CM/EM and CD8+ enriched in EMRA.

Germline assignment: CDR1 SGHTA and CDR2 FQGNSA. Unmatched junction bases numbered 6, after V lost 1 base and J lost 9 bases. The CDR3 length is 14 residues. MiXCR, applied by TCRdb to the 5' RACE reads, yields one record per CDR3 protein. The repertoire includes around 420,000 distinct CDR3 sequences, approximately 24% of them detected once, and 8.5% to 9% sits in the top ten. For this clonotype: The antigen is undetermined.

The sequence was obtained from an adult woman who had mild COVID-19 (a few samples of this study predate the infection). Cell type and time point are not known. V is TRBV7-2 and J is TRBJ2-1; 7 bases map to TRBD2. Sequencing input: PBMCs or a T cell subset sorted from them (not recorded which). CDR3 bases: TGTGCCAGCAGCTTAGACGGGGGGTCGGGTGAGCAGTTCTTC. Encoded protein: CASSLDGGSGEQFF.